A selection of T cell receptor beta chains follows, all from one sample in a study of blood T cells in healthy people across ages. TCRdb reanalysed the 5' RACE reads using MiXCR and keeps one entry per CDR3 protein. The sample records approximately 830,000 distinct CDR3 sequences, approximately 59% being singletons. Sample: blood. Source of these receptors: a man aged 30-40 years in good health. Each CDR3 is given with its conserved first and last residue. A D gene is named only where the DNA matches it firmly. Clone size is given for some rows only: seen once, a few or many times, or a class if the clone is expanded.

length	V	J	size	D	CDR3	DNA
16	TRBV5-1	TRBJ2-1	few	TRBD2	CASSLAGGGIPNEQFF	TGCGCCAGCAGCTTGGCCGGCGGGGGGATCCCCAATGAGCAGTTCTTC
19	TRBV4-1	TRBJ2-6	-	TRBD1	CASSQDKRTGLSGANVLTF	TGCGCCAGCAGCCAAGATAAACGGACAGGGCTATCCGGGGCCAACGTCCTGACTTTC
16	TRBV12-3/TRBV12-4	TRBJ2-4	-	-	CASSFTHESRAGIQYF	TGTGCCAGCAGTTTCACCCATGAGTCCAGAGCGGGCATTCAGTACTTC
18	TRBV6-2/TRBV6-3	TRBJ2-3	-	-	CASSYSTDRPPETDTQYF	TGTGCCAGCAGTTACAGCACCGACAGGCCTCCCGAAACAGATACGCAGTATTTT
17	TRBV6-2/TRBV6-3	TRBJ2-5	-	TRBD1	CASSYTIGQGESETQYF	TGTGCCAGCAGTTACACAATCGGACAGGGGGAATCGGAGACCCAGTACTTC
15	TRBV12-3/TRBV12-4	TRBJ1-5	-	-	CASRNTGTLNQPQHF	TGTGCCAGCAGGAACACCGGGACACTTAATCAGCCCCAGCATTTT
13	TRBV4-3	TRBJ2-7	once	TRBD1	CASSQLTGGQQYF	TGCGCCAGCAGCCAGTTGACAGGGGGGCAGCAGTACTTC
15	TRBV27	TRBJ1-5	-	-	CASRALGVSNQPQHF	TGTGCCAGCAGAGCCCTCGGAGTCTCAAATCAGCCCCAGCATTTT
16	TRBV5-1	TRBJ2-1	-	TRBD1	CASSRYRTGVSNEQFF	TGCGCCAGCAGCCGGTACCGGACAGGGGTGAGCAATGAGCAGTTCTTC
16	TRBV4-2	TRBJ2-1	once	TRBD1	CASSQVGGTGIGGQFF	TGTGCCAGCAGCCAAGTAGGGGGGACAGGAATAGGGGGGCAGTTCTTC
13	TRBV15	TRBJ1-2	-	-	CATSREGNYGYTF	TGTGCCACCAGCAGAGAGGGTAACTATGGCTACACCTTC
12	TRBV5-1	TRBJ2-1	few	-	CASARDNNEQFF	TGCGCCAGCGCCCGGGACAACAATGAGCAGTTCTTC
14	TRBV6-2/TRBV6-3	TRBJ2-7	-	TRBD1	CASKDRGSSYEQYF	TGTGCCAGCAAGGACAGGGGTTCTTCCTACGAGCAGTACTTC
15	TRBV7-2	TRBJ1-6	-	TRBD1	CASSLATGGGSPLHF	TGTGCCAGCAGCTTAGCGACAGGGGGCGGTTCACCCCTCCACTTT
11	TRBV28	TRBJ2-7	-	-	CASSWQDEQYF	TGTGCCAGCAGTTGGCAAGACGAGCAGTACTTC
15	TRBV7-3	TRBJ2-7	-	-	CASSSLRQRNYEQYF	TGTGCCAGCAGCTCGCTACGACAGAGGAACTACGAGCAGTACTTC
13	TRBV20-1	TRBJ2-4	-	-	CSGTPSAKNIQYF	TGCAGTGGGACCCCTTCAGCCAAAAACATTCAGTACTTC
17	TRBV6-5	TRBJ2-6	-	TRBD1	CASSNRGISSGANVLTF	TGTGCCAGCAGTAACAGGGGGATTAGCTCTGGGGCCAACGTCCTGACTTTC
15	TRBV7-2	TRBJ2-5	once	TRBD2	CASSHGGLAGETQYF	TGTGCCAGCAGCCACGGAGGGCTAGCGGGCGAGACCCAGTACTTC
15	TRBV12-3/TRBV12-4	TRBJ2-5	few	-	CASSFPGPAQETQYF	TGTGCCAGCAGTTTCCCAGGCCCGGCCCAAGAGACCCAGTACTTC
16	TRBV7-3	TRBJ2-3	-	TRBD2	CASSLILAGGADAQYF	TGTGCCAGCAGCTTAATTCTAGCGGGGGGCGCAGATGCGCAGTATTTT
18	TRBV18	TRBJ2-1	-	-	CASSPSAHGTRNYNEQFF	TGTGCCAGCTCACCAAGTGCTCATGGGACACGAAACTACAATGAGCAGTTCTTC
16	TRBV6-5	TRBJ2-3	-	TRBD1	CASSYSFGTGVDTQYF	TGTGCCAGCAGTTACTCTTTCGGGACAGGAGTAGATACGCAGTATTTT
14	TRBV2	TRBJ2-7	-	-	CASKIQASSYEQYF	TGTGCCAGCAAGATACAGGCAAGCTCCTACGAGCAGTACTTC
13	TRBV29-1	TRBJ1-1	-	TRBD1	CSVLTETGLEAFF	TGCAGCGTTCTCACCGAGACAGGGTTGGAAGCTTTCTTT